This T cell receptor (beta chain) was captured by sequencing in a study of cytomegalovirus exposure and HLA in healthy donors. Primers for the PCR totalled 60 Vbeta and 13 Jbeta. Assay: immunoSEQ multiplex PCR; the TCRdb copy retains only in-frame clones and omits some. The sample has 120,000 or so clones; 60% to 80% are singletons. From germline, CDR1 is MDHEN and CDR2 SYDVKM. Trimming left V 5 bases short and J 1 base short, with 20 bases between. CDR3 length: 17 residues. Notes on this clone: Its target is not known.

Study outcomes and limitations: Immune exposure information comprised only CMV serostatus.

This TCR was sampled from a man aged 30 to 39 in good health and CMV-seronegative. The source material was PBMCs. This chain links TRBV28 with TRBJ1-1, with a tentative D call TRBD1 (5 bases). The CDR3 DNA reads TGTGCCAGCAGTCCGCCAACCGACAGACAGCCGAACACTGAAGCTTTCTTT. Its protein is CASSPPTDRQPNTEAFF.